This record covers a single T cell receptor (beta chain). Each TCR library used roughly 510 ng of total RNA and a linear amplification protocol. TCRdb re-analysed the reads in MiXCR, keeping a single row per CDR3 protein. The data show roughly 200,000 distinct CDR3 sequences, about 74% seen once. The source of the sample is a study of healthy donors' naive CD4 and CD8 T cells. The CDR3 spans 11 residues. Germline V gives CDR1 SQVTM, CDR2 ANQGSEA. V dropped 6 bases and J dropped 3 bases, with 8 bases sitting between them. This chain connects TRBV29-1 to TRBJ1-1; tentatively, D is TRBD1 (5 bases). The sample was naive CD4+ and CD8+ T cells sorted from blood, pooled from several donors. The TCR sequence derives from a pool of human donors in good health; the sample pools cells from several healthy donors. CDR3 nucleotide sequence: TGCAGCGTCGCGGGGGACACTGAAGCTTTCTTT. This sequence encodes CSVAGDTEAFF.